These 16 T cell receptor beta chains were all obtained from the same sample, sequenced in a study of T cells after posttransplantation cyclophosphamide (TCRdb year 2016). The protocol used for the library was the immunoSEQ multiplex PCR assay. Here the immuneACCESS table is served through TCRdb, limited to in-frame sequences with V and J called. Missing clones are a known gap in these copies; in checked studies unresolved V genes cover under half, and the rest lacks a known reason. The sample features about 40,000 clones, and none is a singleton. More than 4.5% of the sample is taken by the ten largest. The sequencing input was PBMCs. Receptors originate from a woman aged 45-60 years in good health and a related stem cell transplant donor.

This clone has at least ten counts. The J gene is TRBJ2-5, the V gene TRBV7-6; possible D gene TRBD1, 7 bases. V was trimmed by 2 bases and J by 5 bases, leaving 21 bases between them. In germline, CDR1 is SGHVS, CDR2 FNYEAQ. The CDR3 has 17 amino acids. The CDR3 DNA reads TGTGCCAGCAGCTTAAAGGGGAGGACAGGCTTGGGGGAGACCCAGTACTTC. It specifies CASSLKGRTGLGETQYF. Looking up the rest from reference TRBV7-6 and TRBJ2-5 gives the full variable domain: GAGVSQSPRYKVTKRGQDVALRCDPISGHVSLYWYRQALGQGPEFLTYFNYEAQQDKSGLPNDRFSAERPEGSISTLTIQRTEQRDSAMYRCASSLKGRTGLGETQYFGPGTRLLVL.

This clone was seen repeatedly, ten times or more. This rearrangement joins TRBV6-5 to TRBJ1-4; D is possibly TRBD1 (5 bases). CDR1 is MNHEY, CDR2 SVGAGI, per germline. This CDR3 is 14 amino acids long. V lost 5 bases and J lost 5, with 12 bases in between. The CDR3 DNA reads as TGTGCCAGCAGTATTCAGGGCCTCAATGAAAAACTGTTTTTT. It encodes CASSIQGLNEKLFF.

The table lists this clone with many counts. This chain links TRBV4-2 with TRBJ2-2, with 10 bases identical to TRBD1. This CDR3 has 16 residues. CDR1 is LGHNA, CDR2 YNFKEQ, per germline. V was pared by 4 bases and J by 5 bases, with 7 bases of the junction left unmatched. The CDR3 DNA is TGTGCCAGCAGCCCGGGGGGGACAGGGGCAACCGGGGAGCTGTTTTTT. As protein: CASSPGGTGATGELFF.

This clone was counted ten times or more. This chain uses TRBV5-1 with TRBJ1-1; 8 bases are a match to TRBD1. This CDR3 contains 17 residues. Germline V CDR1 and CDR2: SGHRS, YFSETQ. Trimming removed 0 bases from V and 2 bases from J; junction bases left unmatched: 9. The CDR3 loop reads CASSLANRGFGNTEAFF. The CDR3 DNA sequence: TGCGCCAGCAGCTTGGCAAACAGGGGGTTTGGAAACACTGAAGCTTTCTTT.

This clone was detected many times. This sequence joins TRBV7-9 and TRBJ2-3; TRBD1 matches at 8 bases. Germline CDR1 reads SEHNR; CDR2 reads FQNEAQ (reference sequence). V was clipped by 6 bases and J by 9 bases; unmatched bases: 5. The CDR3 contains 12 residues. The DNA of the CDR3 is TGTGCCAGCAGGCAACAGGGGGACACGCAGTATTTT. Its translation: CASRQQGDTQYF.

This clone occurred many times. This chain connects TRBV28 to TRBJ1-3; D is ambiguous. The CDR3 has 14 amino acids. Germline CDR1 and CDR2: MDHEN and SYDVKM. Trimming removed 5 bases at V and 1 base at J, with 9 bases between. CDR3 DNA: TGTGCCAGCAGTATTACGGTTTCTGGAAACACCATATATTTT. As protein: CASSITVSGNTIYF. The full variable domain, in which reference TRBV28 and TRBJ1-3 provide the parts outside the CDR3, is DVKVTQSSRYLVKRTGEKVFLECVQDMDHENMFWYRQDPGLGLRLIYFSYDVKMKEKGDIPEGYSVSREKKERFSLILESASTNQTSMYLCASSITVSGNTIYFGEGSWLTVV.

There are many counts of this clone. This chain links TRBV6-6 with TRBJ2-7, with 8 bases lining up with TRBD2. J lost 6 bases, V lost 6 bases, and 13 bases had no gene match. The CDR3 runs to 15 residues. Germline CDR1 MNHNY, CDR2 SVGAGI (reference sequence). In DNA form, the CDR3 reads TGTGCCAGCAGCGCCGGTACGGGGGGGCGATCCGAGCAGTACTTC. The encoded protein is CASSAGTGGRSEQYF.

In its sample, this clone was seen many times. The chain recombines TRBV28 with TRBJ1-2, with D uncertain. V lost 5 bases and J 8 bases, leaving 15 bases between the germline ends. Germline V lookup: CDR1 MDHEN, CDR2 SYDVKM. The CDR3 length is 13 residues. DNA of the CDR3: TGTGCCAGCAGTGATTGGTCCCTGCGGGGCTACACCTTC. Translated: CASSDWSLRGYTF.

This clone has at least ten counts. This chain links TRBV5-1 with TRBJ1-1; a weak D match, TRBD1 (6 bases). Per the germline V gene, CDR1 is SGHRS and CDR2 is YFSETQ. The CDR3 loop spans 15 amino acids. The V end lost 3 bases, the J end lost 0 bases, and 12 bases lay between the germline ends. CDR3 DNA: TGCGCCAGCAGCTCCCGACAGGCGGTGAACACTGAAGCTTTCTTT. Amino acids: CASSSRQAVNTEAFF.

This clone was detected many times. The V gene is TRBV28, the J gene TRBJ2-1, with 10 bases lining up with TRBD2. The CDR3 is made up of 16 amino acids. CDR1 is MDHEN, CDR2 SYDVKM, per germline. J gave up 4 bases and V 5 bases, and 8 bases lay outside the gene matches. In DNA, the CDR3 is TGTGCCAGCAGTCCCCAGAGCGGGGGGGGGTACAATGAGCAGTTCTTC. Its translation: CASSPQSGGGYNEQFF.

This clone was observed many times. The chain uses TRBV28 and TRBJ1-5, with D unresolved. From germline, CDR1 is MDHEN and CDR2 SYDVKM. The CDR3 has 13 amino acids. The V and J ends lost 2 bases and 10 bases respectively, with 12 bases between them. The CDR3 is CASSLQRLIPQHF. CDR3 DNA sequence: TGTGCCAGCAGTTTACAGCGACTCATACCCCAGCATTTT.

This clone was recorded at least ten times. The chain combines TRBV7-9 with TRBJ1-2, with unresolved D. Germline V gives CDR1 SEHNR, CDR2 FQNEAQ (reference sequence). The CDR3 runs to 18 residues. Trimming pared 0 bases from V and 4 bases from J, leaving 21 bases between. CDR3 in DNA: TGTGCCAGCAGCTTAGCGGGATTTGGCGGGGAAGTGATCTATGGCTACACCTTC. Translating it yields CASSLAGFGGEVIYGYTF.

This clone was detected ten times or more. The V gene is TRBV5-1, the J gene TRBJ2-3; no firm D call. This CDR3 region has 13 residues. Germline CDR1 reads SGHRS; CDR2 reads YFSETQ. The V end was cut by 0 bases, the J end by 2 bases, with 4 bases between. The CDR3 nucleotides read TGCGCCAGCAGCTTGGACTTCACAGATACGCAGTATTTT. Its translation: CASSLDFTDTQYF.

In its sample, this clone was seen many times. V and J are TRBV5-6 and TRBJ1-5, with D unclear. CDR1 SGHDT and CDR2 YYEEEE come from the germline V gene. CDR3 length: 15 amino acids. V lost 1 base, J lost 2 bases, and 10 bases lay in between. Here the CDR3 reads CASSLIGVGNQPQHF. CDR3 sequence (DNA): TGTGCCAGCAGCTTGATCGGGGTGGGCAATCAGCCCCAGCATTTT. The whole variable domain, remainder taken from reference TRBV5-6 and TRBJ1-5, is DAGVTQSPTHLIKTRGQQVTLRCSPKSGHDTVSWYQQALGQGPQFIFQYYEEEERQRGNFPDRFSGHQFPNYSSELNVNALLLGDSALYLCASSLIGVGNQPQHFGDGTRLSIL.

This clone was observed many times. The gene calls are TRBV18 and TRBJ1-6, with TRBD1 matching 9 bases. The CDR3 totals 14 residues. Per the germline V gene, CDR1 is KGHSH and CDR2 is LQKENI. Losses at the gene ends were 6 bases for V and 5 bases for J; bases not matched to a gene: 2. CDR3 sequence (DNA): TGTGCCAGCTCGAGACAGGGGGATAATTCACCCCTCCACTTT. This translates into CASSRQGDNSPLHF.

In this sample, this clone turned up many times. V is TRBV19 and J is TRBJ1-1; 8 positions agree with TRBD1. After removal of 5 bases from V and 4 bases from J, the junction contained 9 bases not matched to a gene. Germline CDR1 reads LNHDA; CDR2 reads SQIVND (reference sequence). The CDR3 length is 15 residues. CDR3 residues: CASSPWTGTSTEAFF. In DNA form, the CDR3 reads TGTGCCAGTAGTCCCTGGACAGGGACGAGCACTGAAGCTTTCTTT.